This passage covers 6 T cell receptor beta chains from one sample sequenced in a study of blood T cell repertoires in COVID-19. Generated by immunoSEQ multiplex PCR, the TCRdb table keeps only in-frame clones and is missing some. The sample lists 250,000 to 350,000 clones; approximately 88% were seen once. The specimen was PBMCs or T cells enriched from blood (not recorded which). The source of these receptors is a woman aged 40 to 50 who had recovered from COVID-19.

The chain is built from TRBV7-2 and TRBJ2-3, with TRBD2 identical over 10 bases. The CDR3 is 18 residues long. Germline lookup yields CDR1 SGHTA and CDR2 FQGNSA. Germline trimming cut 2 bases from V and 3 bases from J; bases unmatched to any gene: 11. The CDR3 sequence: CASSLRAGLAGETDTQYF. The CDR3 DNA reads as TGTGCCAGCAGCTTACGGGCGGGTCTAGCGGGAGAGACAGATACGCAGTATTTT.

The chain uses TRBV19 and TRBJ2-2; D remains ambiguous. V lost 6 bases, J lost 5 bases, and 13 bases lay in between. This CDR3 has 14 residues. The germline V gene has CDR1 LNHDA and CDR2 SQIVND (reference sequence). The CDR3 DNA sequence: TGTGCCAGTAGGGTCGTCCTTCAGACCGGGGAGCTGTTTTTT. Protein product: CASRVVLQTGELFF. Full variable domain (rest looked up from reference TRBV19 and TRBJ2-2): DGGITQSPKYLFRKEGQNVTLSCEQNLNHDAMYWYRQDPGQGLRLIYYSQIVNDFQKGDIAEGYSVSREKKESFPLTVTSAQKNPTAFYLCASRVVLQTGELFFGEGSRLTVL.

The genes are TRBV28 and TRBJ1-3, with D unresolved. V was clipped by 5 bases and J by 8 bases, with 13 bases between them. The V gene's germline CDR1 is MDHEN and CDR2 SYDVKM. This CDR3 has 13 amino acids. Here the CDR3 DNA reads TGTGCCAGCAGTCTAAAGTCCCCCTACACCATATATTTT. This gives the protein CASSLKSPYTIYF.

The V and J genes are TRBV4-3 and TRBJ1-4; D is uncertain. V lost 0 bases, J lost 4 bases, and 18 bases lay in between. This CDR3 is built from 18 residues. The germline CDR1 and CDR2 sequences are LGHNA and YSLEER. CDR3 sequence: CASSQDQSAGEFNEKLFF. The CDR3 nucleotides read TGCGCCAGCAGCCAAGATCAATCCGCCGGAGAATTTAATGAAAAACTGTTTTTT.

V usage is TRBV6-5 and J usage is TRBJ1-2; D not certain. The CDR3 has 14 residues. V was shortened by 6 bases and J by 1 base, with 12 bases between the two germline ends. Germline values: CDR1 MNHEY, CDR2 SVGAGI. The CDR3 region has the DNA TGTGCCAGCAGCCACGGGAGCGGTAACTATGGCTACACCTTC. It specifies CASSHGSGNYGYTF.

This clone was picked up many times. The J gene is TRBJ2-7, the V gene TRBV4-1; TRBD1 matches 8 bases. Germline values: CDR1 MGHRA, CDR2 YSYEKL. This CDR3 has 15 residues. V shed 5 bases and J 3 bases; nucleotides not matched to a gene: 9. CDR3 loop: CASSWELQGGYEQYF. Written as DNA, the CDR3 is TGCGCCAGCAGCTGGGAGCTACAGGGGGGCTACGAGCAGTACTTC.